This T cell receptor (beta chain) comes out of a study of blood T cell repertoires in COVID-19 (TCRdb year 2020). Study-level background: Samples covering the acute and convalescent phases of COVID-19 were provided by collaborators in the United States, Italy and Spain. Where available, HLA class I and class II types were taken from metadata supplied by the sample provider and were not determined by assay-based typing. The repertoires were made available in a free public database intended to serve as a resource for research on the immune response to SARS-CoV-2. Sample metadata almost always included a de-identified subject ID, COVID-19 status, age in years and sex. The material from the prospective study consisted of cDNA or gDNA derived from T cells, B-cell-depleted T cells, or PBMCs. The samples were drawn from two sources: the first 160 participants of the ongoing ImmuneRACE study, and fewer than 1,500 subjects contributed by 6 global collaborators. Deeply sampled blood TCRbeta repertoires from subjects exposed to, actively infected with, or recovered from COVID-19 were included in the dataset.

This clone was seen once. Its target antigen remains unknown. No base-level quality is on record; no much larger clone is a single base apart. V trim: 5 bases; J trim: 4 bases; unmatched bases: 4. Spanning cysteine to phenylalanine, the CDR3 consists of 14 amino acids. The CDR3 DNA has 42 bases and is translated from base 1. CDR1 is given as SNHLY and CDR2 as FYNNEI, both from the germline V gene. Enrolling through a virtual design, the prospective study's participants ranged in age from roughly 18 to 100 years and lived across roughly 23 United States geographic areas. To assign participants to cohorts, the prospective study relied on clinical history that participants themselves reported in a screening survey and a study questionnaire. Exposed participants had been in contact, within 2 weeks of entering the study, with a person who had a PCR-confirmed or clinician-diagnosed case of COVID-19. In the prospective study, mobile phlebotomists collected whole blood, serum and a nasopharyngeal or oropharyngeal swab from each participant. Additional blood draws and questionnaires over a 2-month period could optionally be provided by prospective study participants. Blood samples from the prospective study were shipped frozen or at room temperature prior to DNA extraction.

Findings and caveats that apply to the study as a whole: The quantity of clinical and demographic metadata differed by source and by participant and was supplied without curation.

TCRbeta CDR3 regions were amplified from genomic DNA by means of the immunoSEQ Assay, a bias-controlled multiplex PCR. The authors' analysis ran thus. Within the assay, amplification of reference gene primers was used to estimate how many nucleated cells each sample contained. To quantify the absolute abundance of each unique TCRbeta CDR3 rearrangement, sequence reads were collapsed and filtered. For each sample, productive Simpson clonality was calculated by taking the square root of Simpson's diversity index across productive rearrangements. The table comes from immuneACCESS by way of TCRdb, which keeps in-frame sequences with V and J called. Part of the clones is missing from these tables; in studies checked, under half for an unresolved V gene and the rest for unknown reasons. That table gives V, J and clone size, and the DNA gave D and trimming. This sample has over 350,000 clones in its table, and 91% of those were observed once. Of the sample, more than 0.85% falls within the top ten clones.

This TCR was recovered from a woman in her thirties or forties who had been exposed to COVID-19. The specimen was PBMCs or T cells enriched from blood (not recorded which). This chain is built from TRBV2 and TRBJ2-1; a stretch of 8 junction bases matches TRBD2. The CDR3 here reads CASSTSGRYNEQFF. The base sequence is TGTGCCAGCAGTACTAGCGGAAGGTACAATGAGCAGTTCTTC.